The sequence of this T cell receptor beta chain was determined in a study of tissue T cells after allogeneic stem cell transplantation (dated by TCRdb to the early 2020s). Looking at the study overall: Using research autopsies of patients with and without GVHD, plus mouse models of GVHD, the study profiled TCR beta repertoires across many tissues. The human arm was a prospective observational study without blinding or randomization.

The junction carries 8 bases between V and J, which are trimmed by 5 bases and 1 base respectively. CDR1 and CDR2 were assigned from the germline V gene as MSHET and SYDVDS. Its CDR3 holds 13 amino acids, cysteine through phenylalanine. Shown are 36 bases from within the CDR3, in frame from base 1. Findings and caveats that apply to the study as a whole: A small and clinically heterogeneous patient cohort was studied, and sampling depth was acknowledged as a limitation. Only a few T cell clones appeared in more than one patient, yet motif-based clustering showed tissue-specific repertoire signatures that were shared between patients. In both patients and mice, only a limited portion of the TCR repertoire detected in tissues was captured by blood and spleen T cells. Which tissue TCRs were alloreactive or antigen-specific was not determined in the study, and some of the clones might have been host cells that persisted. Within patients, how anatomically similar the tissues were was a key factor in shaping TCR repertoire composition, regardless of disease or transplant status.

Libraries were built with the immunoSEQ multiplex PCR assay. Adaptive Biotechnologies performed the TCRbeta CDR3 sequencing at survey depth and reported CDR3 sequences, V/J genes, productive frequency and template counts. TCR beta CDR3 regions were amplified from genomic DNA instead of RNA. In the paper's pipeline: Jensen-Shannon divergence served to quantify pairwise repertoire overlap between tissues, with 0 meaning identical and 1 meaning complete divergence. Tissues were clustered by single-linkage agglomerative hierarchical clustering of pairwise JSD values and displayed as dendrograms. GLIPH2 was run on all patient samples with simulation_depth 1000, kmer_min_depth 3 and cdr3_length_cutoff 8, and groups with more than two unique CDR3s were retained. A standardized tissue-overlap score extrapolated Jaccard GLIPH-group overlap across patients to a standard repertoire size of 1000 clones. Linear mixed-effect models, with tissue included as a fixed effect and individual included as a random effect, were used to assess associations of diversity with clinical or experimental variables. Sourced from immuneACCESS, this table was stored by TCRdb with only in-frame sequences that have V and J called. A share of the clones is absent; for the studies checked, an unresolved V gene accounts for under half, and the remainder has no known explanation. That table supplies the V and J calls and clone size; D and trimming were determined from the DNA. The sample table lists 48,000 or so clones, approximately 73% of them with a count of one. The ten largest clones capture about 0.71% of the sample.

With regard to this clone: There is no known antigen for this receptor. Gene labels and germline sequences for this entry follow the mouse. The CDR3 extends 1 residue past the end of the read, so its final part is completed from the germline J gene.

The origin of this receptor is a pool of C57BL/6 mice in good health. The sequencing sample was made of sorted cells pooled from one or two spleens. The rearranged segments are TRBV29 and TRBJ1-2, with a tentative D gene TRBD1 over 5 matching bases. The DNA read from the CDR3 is TGTGCTAGCAGTCGACAGAGAAACTCCGACTACACC. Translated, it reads CASSRQRNSDYT. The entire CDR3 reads CASSRQRNSDYTF.